Below, 23 T cell receptor beta chains from the same sample are listed, as sequenced in a study of blood T cell repertoires in COVID-19. The protocol was immunoSEQ multiplex PCR, while the TCRdb copy is restricted to in-frame clones and leaves out a portion. The profile shows about 250,000 clones, around 82% of them singletons. Sequenced: peripheral blood. The source of these receptors is a middle-aged man with active or convalescent COVID-19.

The chain couples TRBV4-1 to TRBJ1-2, with D hard to call. V dropped 0 bases and J dropped 0 bases, with 11 bases sitting between them. CDR1 MGHRA and CDR2 YSYEKL come from the germline V gene. The CDR3 has 16 residues. CDR3 sequence (DNA): TGCGCCAGCAGCCAAGAGCAGGCCAACCCTAACTATGGCTACACCTTC. It encodes CASSQEQANPNYGYTF.

The V call is TRBV14, the J call TRBJ1-1; TRBD1 might be the D (6 bases). Trimming removed 3 bases at V and 11 bases at J, with 13 bases between. The CDR3 length is 12 residues. The germline gives CDR1 SGHDN, CDR2 FVKESK. The CDR3 loop reads CASSHSDSGAFF. Written as DNA, the CDR3 is TGTGCCAGCAGCCATTCGGACAGTGGGGCTTTCTTT. Supplemented by reference TRBV14 and TRBJ1-1, the full variable domain reads EAGVTQFPSHSVIEKGQTVTLRCDPISGHDNLYWYRRVMGKEIKFLLHFVKESKQDESGMPNNRFLAERTGGTYSTLKVQPAELEDSGVYFCASSHSDSGAFFGQGTRLTVV.

V usage is TRBV24-1 and J usage is TRBJ2-7, with 9 bases identical to TRBD1. Germline values: CDR1 KGHDR, CDR2 SFDVKD. Germline trimming cut 2 bases from V and 0 bases from J; bases unmatched to any gene: 7. The CDR3 length is 17 residues. This chain's CDR3 is CATSDSATGGASYEQYF. The CDR3 nucleotides are TGTGCCACCAGTGATTCCGCCACAGGGGGCGCCTCCTACGAGCAGTACTTC.

The chain combines TRBV3-1 (or the pseudogene TRBV3-2) with TRBJ2-2, with D possibly matching TRBD2 (6 bases). Deletions cut 0 bases from V and 4 bases from J, with 15 bases between. The CDR3 covers 17 residues. In germline, CDR1 is LGHDT, CDR2 YNNKEL (reference sequence). CDR3: CASSQDGGGGSTGELFF. Here the CDR3 DNA reads TGTGCCAGCAGCCAAGATGGTGGGGGAGGCAGCACCGGGGAGCTGTTTTTT.

This clone was picked up a small number of times. This rearrangement joins TRBV5-8 to TRBJ1-2; 8 bases align to TRBD1. Germline V CDR1 and CDR2: SGHTS, YDEGEE. The CDR3 runs 14 residues. V was pared by 4 bases and J by 6 bases, with 8 bases of the junction left unmatched. The CDR3 region is CASSMWSGGDGYTF. The CDR3 region has the DNA TGTGCCAGCAGCATGTGGTCAGGGGGCGATGGCTACACCTTC.

The rearrangement links TRBV5-1 to TRBJ1-2; TRBD1 matches 7 bases. CDR3 length: 14 amino acids. V gave up 2 bases and J gave up 4 bases; unmatched junction bases: 5. Per germline, CDR1 SGHRS and CDR2 YFSETQ. CDR3 residues: CASSLGQDGYGYTF. Here the CDR3 DNA reads TGCGCCAGCAGCTTAGGACAGGACGGCTATGGCTACACCTTC.

This chain connects TRBV9 to TRBJ1-1; D is perhaps TRBD1 (6 bases). V gave up 4 bases and J gave up 1 base, with 11 bases separating them. Germline V gene sequence: CDR1 SGDLS, CDR2 YYNGEE. The CDR3 consists of 14 residues. This CDR3 reads CASSLDRSNTEAFF. DNA of the CDR3: TGTGCCAGCAGCCTCGACAGGTCGAACACTGAAGCTTTCTTT.

V gene TRBV5-8 combines with J gene TRBJ2-3; TRBD2 agrees at 8 bases. Per the germline V gene, CDR1 is SGHTS and CDR2 is YDEGEE. CDR3 length equals 16 residues. With V trimmed by 4 bases and J by 4 bases, 11 bases remained unmatched. In DNA form, the CDR3 reads TGTGCCAGCAGCCTTGGGACGGGAGGGGCCCCAGATACGCAGTATTTT. Protein: CASSLGTGGAPDTQYF.

The genes are TRBV19 and TRBJ2-1; 7 bases are a match to TRBD2. This CDR3 is 15 amino acids long. The V segment lost 5 bases and the J segment 2 bases; nucleotides outside the gene matches: 6. From germline, CDR1 is LNHDA and CDR2 SQIVND (reference sequence). The CDR3 bases are TGTGCCAGTAGTCTCCGGACTAGAGCCTACAATGAGCAGTTCTTC. This translates into CASSLRTRAYNEQFF.

In DNA, the CDR3 is TGTGCCAGCAGCTTGACAGGGGGGGTCTTGGAGACCCAGTACTTC. Protein: CASSLTGGVLETQYF. The rearrangement joins TRBV5-6 to TRBJ2-5, with a tentative D call TRBD1 (8 bases). V was trimmed by 1 base and J by 5 bases, leaving 15 bases between them. Germline-derived CDR1 and CDR2 are SGHDT and YYEEEE. The CDR3 loop spans 15 amino acids.

The chain uses TRBV6-5 and TRBJ1-3; 8 bases fit TRBD1. The CDR3 loop spans 14 amino acids. The germline V gene has CDR1 MNHEY and CDR2 SVGAGI. The V segment lost 2 bases and the J segment 3 bases; nucleotides outside the gene matches: 0. The CDR3 bases are TGTGCCAGCAGTTACGGGACAGGTGGAAACACCATATATTTT. It specifies CASSYGTGGNTIYF.

This clone was seen a single time. The chain joins TRBV10-3 to TRBJ2-5; no firm D call. The CDR3 runs to 16 residues. Trimming stripped 6 bases from V and 1 base from J, with 18 bases between. CDR1 ENHRY and CDR2 SYGVKD come from the germline V gene. For the CDR3, the DNA is TGTGCCATCAGCCCGGCGGTCATCCCCGCCCAAGAGACCCAGTACTTC. This codes for CAISPAVIPAQETQYF.

This clone was detected once. This chain joins TRBV30 and TRBJ1-3; D gene ambiguous. Trimming took 0 bases from V and 7 from J, leaving 10 bases between them. The CDR3 consists of 13 residues. Per the germline V gene, CDR1 is GTSNPN and CDR2 is SVGIG (reference sequence). The CDR3, as DNA: TGTGCCTGGAGTGTCTCGGGAGGGAACACCATATATTTT. It is translated as CAWSVSGGNTIYF.

As DNA, the CDR3 is TGCGCCAGCAGCTTAAGGGGACAGGCTAATGAAAAACTGTTTTTT. This gives the protein CASSLRGQANEKLFF. The V and J genes are TRBV5-1 and TRBJ1-4; 8 bases are shared with TRBD1. Looked up from germline, CDR1 is SGHRS and CDR2 is YFSETQ. CDR3 length equals 15 residues. With 2 bases clipped from V and 3 bases from J, the junction kept 3 bases outside the gene matches.

The chain links TRBV20-1 to TRBJ1-1, with D hard to call. Germline V gene lookup returns CDR1 DFQATT and CDR2 SNEGSKA (reference sequence). CDR3 length: 11 residues. V shed 0 bases and J shed 4 bases, with 3 bases lying between them. The CDR3 DNA is TGCAGTGCTAGAGATAGCACTGAAGCTTTCTTT. It encodes CSARDSTEAFF.

The chain combines TRBV11-1 with TRBJ2-7; weak D call: TRBD1 (5 bases). The CDR3 runs 13 residues. V lost 2 bases and J lost 6, with 11 bases in between. Germline V gene lookup returns CDR1 SGHAT and CDR2 FQDESV (reference sequence). CDR3 coding DNA: TGTGCCAGCAGCTTACATACCCAGGGCGAGCAGTACTTC. Amino acid sequence: CASSLHTQGEQYF.

The rearrangement joins TRBV9 to TRBJ2-7, with 14 bases fitting TRBD2. V lost 0 bases to trimming and J lost 9 bases; unmatched junction nucleotides: 5. Germline assignment: CDR1 SGDLS and CDR2 YYNGEE. This CDR3 region has 15 residues. The CDR3 DNA reads as TGTGCCAGCAGCGTAGAGGGACTAGCGGGAGATGGGCAGTACTTC. Its translation: CASSVEGLAGDGQYF. The whole variable domain, filled in from reference TRBV9 and TRBJ2-7, reads DSGVTQTPKHLITATGQRVTLRCSPRSGDLSVYWYQQSLDQGLQFLIQYYNGEERAKGNILERFSAQQFPDLHSELNLSSLELGDSALYFCASSVEGLAGDGQYFGPGTRLTVT.

This rearrangement joins TRBV7-9 to TRBJ1-1; D gene unclear. This CDR3 comprises 14 residues. Per the germline V gene, CDR1 is SEHNR and CDR2 is FQNEAQ (reference sequence). V gave up 1 base and J gave up 1 base, with 7 bases separating them. The CDR3 reads CASSLDTGNTEAFF. For the CDR3, the DNA is TGTGCCAGCAGCTTAGATACGGGGAACACTGAAGCTTTCTTT.

The rearrangement joins TRBV5-1 to TRBJ2-5; 7 bases map to TRBD2. This CDR3 is built from 15 residues. Trimming at V came to 4 bases and at J to 5 bases, leaving 11 bases not matched to a gene. CDR1 SGHRS and CDR2 YFSETQ come from the germline V gene. CDR3 residues: CASSLWGGDSETQYF. In nucleotides, the CDR3 is TGCGCCAGCAGCCTTTGGGGGGGTGATAGCGAGACCCAGTACTTC. The whole variable domain, remainder taken from reference TRBV5-1 and TRBJ2-5, is KAGVTQTPRYLIKTRGQQVTLSCSPISGHRSVSWYQQTPGQGLQFLFEYFSETQRNKGNFPGRFSGRQFSNSRSEMNVSTLELGDSALYLCASSLWGGDSETQYFGPGTRLLVL.

The rearrangement uses TRBV30 and TRBJ1-3, with D perhaps matching TRBD1 (5 bases). CDR3 length equals 12 residues. Trimming removed 0 bases from V and 11 bases from J, with 11 bases in between. Germline CDR1 GTSNPN, CDR2 SVGIG (reference sequence). The DNA of the CDR3 is TGTGCCTGGAGTGTCTCGGGGACTGCCATATATTTT. Its translation: CAWSVSGTAIYF.

The chain carries TRBV2 and TRBJ1-4; 10 bases agree with TRBD1. J gave up 7 bases and V 7 bases, and 6 bases lay outside the gene matches. The CDR3 covers 14 residues. Germline assignment: CDR1 SNHLY and CDR2 FYNNEI. The CDR3 nucleotides are TGTGCCAGCAAATCCGGGACAGGGGTTGAAAAACTGTTTTTT. Protein product: CASKSGTGVEKLFF.

The chain has TRBV12-5 and TRBJ1-2; possibly TRBD1 for D (5 bases). The CDR3 is 13 amino acids. The germline CDR1 and CDR2 sequences are LGHNT and FRNRAP. V lost 6 bases and J lost 3, with 11 bases in between. CDR3 DNA sequence: TGTGCTAGTGGCCGGTCGGGGGACTATGGCTACACCTTC. It specifies CASGRSGDYGYTF.

The chain combines TRBV5-5 with TRBJ2-7; D gene ambiguous. From germline, CDR1 is SGHKS and CDR2 YYEKEE (reference sequence). Between the trimmed V and J ends, which lost 4 bases and 0 bases, there was a span of 14 bases. The CDR3 length is 15 residues. As DNA, the CDR3 is TGTGCCAGCAGCCCTACCTCGGTGAGCTCCTACGAGCAGTACTTC. Amino acids: CASSPTSVSSYEQYF.